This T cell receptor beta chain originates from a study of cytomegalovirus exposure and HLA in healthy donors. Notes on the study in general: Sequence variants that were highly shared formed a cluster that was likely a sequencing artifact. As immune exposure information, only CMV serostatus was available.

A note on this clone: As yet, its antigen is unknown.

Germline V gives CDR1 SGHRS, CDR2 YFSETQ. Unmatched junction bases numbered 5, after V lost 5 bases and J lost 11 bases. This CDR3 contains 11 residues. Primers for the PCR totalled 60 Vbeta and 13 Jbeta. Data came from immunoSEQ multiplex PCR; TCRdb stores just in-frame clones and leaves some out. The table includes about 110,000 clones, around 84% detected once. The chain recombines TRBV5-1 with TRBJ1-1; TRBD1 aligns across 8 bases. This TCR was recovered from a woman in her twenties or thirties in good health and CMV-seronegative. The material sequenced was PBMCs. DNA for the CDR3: TGCGCCAGCAGGTCGACAGGGGTGGCTTTCTTT. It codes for CASRSTGVAFF.